The 23 T cell receptor beta chains below all came from one sample that was sequenced in a study of blood T cell repertoires in COVID-19. Assay: immunoSEQ multiplex PCR; the TCRdb copy retains only in-frame clones and omits some. The repertoire holds 200,000 to 250,000 clones, with 70% to 90% as singletons. The source material was peripheral blood. The receptors were gathered from a woman between 45 and 65 years old with acute or convalescent COVID-19.

The chain combines TRBV29-1 with TRBJ2-7; D ambiguous. Germline assignment: CDR1 SQVTM and CDR2 ANQGSEA. This CDR3 has 12 residues. V was trimmed by 7 bases and J by 1 base, leaving 11 bases between them. CDR3 sequence: CSAAASSYEQYF. The CDR3 region has the DNA TGCAGCGCCGCGGCTAGTTCCTACGAGCAGTACTTC.

The genes are TRBV2 and TRBJ1-6, with D maybe TRBD1 (5 bases). Trimming shortened V by 2 bases and J by 4 bases, and 6 bases separated the two germline ends. This CDR3 is built from 14 residues. The germline V gene encodes CDR1 SNHLY and CDR2 FYNNEI. The CDR3 sequence is CASSEQGYNSPLHF. CDR3 nucleotide sequence: TGTGCCAGCAGTGAACAGGGTTATAATTCACCCCTCCACTTT.

This chain links TRBV2 with TRBJ1-5; 7 bases line up with TRBD1. The length of the CDR3 is 13 residues. The V segment lost 8 bases and the J segment 3 bases; nucleotides outside the gene matches: 4. Germline V gives CDR1 SNHLY, CDR2 FYNNEI. For the CDR3, the DNA is TGTGCCAGCTCGGGACAGCCCAATCAGCCCCAGCATTTT. Translated, it gives CASSGQPNQPQHF.

The chain employs TRBV27 and TRBJ1-1; D is possibly TRBD1 (6 bases). V was trimmed by 4 bases and J by 1 base, leaving 10 bases between them. The germline CDR1 and CDR2 sequences are MNHEY and SMNVEV (reference sequence). The CDR3 length is 14 residues. The CDR3 DNA reads TGTGCCAGCAGTTCAGGGACATCGAACACTGAAGCTTTCTTT. Its protein product is CASSSGTSNTEAFF.

This clone was counted a few times. The CDR3 nucleotides are TGCGCCAGCAGTGAGTCCGGGTCCTATGGCTACACCTTC. It translates to CASSESGSYGYTF. J is TRBJ1-2 and V is TRBV10-1, with no clear D. There are 13 residues in the CDR3. Deletions cut 0 bases from V and 4 bases from J, with 6 bases between. Germline V gene data show CDR1 as WNHNN and CDR2 as SYGVQD (reference sequence).

Only one count was recorded for this clone. The gene calls are TRBV7-2 and TRBJ2-7; 11 bases line up with TRBD2. Germline loops: CDR1 SGHTA, CDR2 FQGNSA. V lost 1 base, J lost 3 bases, and 11 bases stayed unmatched. This CDR3 is built from 18 residues. This chain's CDR3 is CASSLVRHSGTSGYEQYF. The CDR3 nucleotides are TGTGCCAGCAGCTTAGTCCGACATTCCGGGACTAGCGGCTACGAGCAGTACTTC.

The chain links TRBV18 to TRBJ1-3; TRBD1 is a possible D gene (6 bases). Germline lookup yields CDR1 KGHSH and CDR2 LQKENI. With 0 bases removed from V and 0 bases from J, the gap between germline ends came to 12 bases. The CDR3 totals 17 residues. CDR3: CASSPPQGLLSGNTIYF. The CDR3 bases are TGTGCCAGCTCACCACCCCAGGGGCTCCTCTCTGGAAACACCATATATTTT.

This chain uses TRBV7-5 with TRBJ2-7; the table names TRBD2, a call not compared with the DNA. TRBV7-5 is classified as a pseudogene. The CDR3 has 15 amino acids. As DNA, the CDR3 is TGTGTCAGAAGCCCGGGACTAGCGGGAACTTACGAGCAGTACTTC. It specifies CVRSPGLAGTYEQYF.

The gene calls are TRBV4-2 and TRBJ1-1; D is unresolved. Trimming shortened V by 0 bases and J by 4 bases, and 6 bases separated the two germline ends. Germline CDR1 and CDR2: LGHNA and YNFKEQ. The CDR3 sequence is 13 residues long. Here the CDR3 reads CASSQDKSTEAFF. The CDR3 DNA reads as TGTGCCAGCAGCCAAGATAAGAGCACTGAAGCTTTCTTT.

A few counts support this clone. V is TRBV5-1 and J is TRBJ1-6; D gene ambiguous. V gave up 0 bases and J gave up 8 bases, with 9 bases separating them. CDR3 length: 14 residues. Germline V gene sequence: CDR1 SGHRS, CDR2 YFSETQ. CDR3 region: CASSLAGRDSPLHF. For the CDR3, the DNA is TGCGCCAGCAGCTTGGCCGGGCGGGATTCACCCCTCCACTTT.

This rearrangement joins TRBV30 to TRBJ1-2; D is unresolved. CDR1 is GTSNPN, CDR2 SVGIG, per germline (reference sequence). Trimming took 2 bases from V and 10 from J, leaving 11 bases between them. The CDR3 runs 11 residues. The CDR3 sequence: CAWSIALDYTF. DNA for the CDR3: TGTGCCTGGAGTATAGCACTCGACTACACCTTC.

The genes are TRBV10-3 and TRBJ2-2; 12 bases agree with TRBD2. With 4 bases clipped from V and 1 base from J, the junction kept 1 base outside the gene matches. Germline CDR1 is ENHRY and CDR2 is SYGVKD. The CDR3 has 16 amino acids. The DNA for the CDR3 is TGTGCCATCAGTGGGACTAGCGGGAAGAACACCGGGGAGCTGTTTTTT. This translates into CAISGTSGKNTGELFF.

The chain recombines TRBV27 with TRBJ1-2; D is perhaps TRBD1 (5 bases). Germline values: CDR1 MNHEY, CDR2 SMNVEV (reference sequence). The length of the CDR3 is 14 residues. The ends were cut back, 5 bases at V and 4 bases at J, with 14 bases in the middle. CDR3 protein: CASSLRVFGYGYTF. Here the CDR3 DNA reads TGTGCCAGCAGTCTCAGGGTTTTCGGCTATGGCTACACCTTC.

This chain uses TRBV9 with TRBJ1-2; 7 bases align to TRBD1. V lost 2 bases to trimming and J lost 7 bases; unmatched junction nucleotides: 8. Germline values: CDR1 SGDLS, CDR2 YYNGEE. The CDR3 contains 14 residues. The CDR3 spells CASSVEGARSGYTF. As DNA, the CDR3 is TGTGCCAGCAGCGTCGAGGGGGCGAGGTCTGGCTACACCTTC.

The V and J genes are TRBV18 and TRBJ2-7; TRBD1 agrees at 9 bases. The V gene end was trimmed by 5 bases and the J gene end by 3 bases; junction bases not matched to a gene: 5. Germline loops: CDR1 KGHSH, CDR2 LQKENI. The CDR3 has 14 amino acids. CDR3 amino acids: CASSIRDRDYEQYF. The CDR3 coding sequence is TGTGCCAGCTCAATCCGGGACAGGGACTACGAGCAGTACTTC.

The V call is TRBV10-3, the J call TRBJ1-4, with D possibly TRBD1 on 5 matching bases. Trimming removed 3 bases at V and 0 bases at J, with 5 bases between. The CDR3 is made up of 14 amino acids. From germline, CDR1 is ENHRY and CDR2 SYGVKD. The DNA of the CDR3 is TGTGCCATCAGTGAAGGGGCAACTAATGAAAAACTGTTTTTT. Its protein product is CAISEGATNEKLFF.

This clone was detected once. This chain joins TRBV4-2 and TRBJ2-2; 12 bases agree with TRBD1. V shed 0 bases, J shed 7 bases, and the junction held 15 bases outside the gene matches. Looked up from germline, CDR1 is LGHNA and CDR2 is YNFKEQ. The CDR3 extends over 20 amino acids. The CDR3 is CASSQDWVGGQGAPGGELFF. The DNA of the CDR3 is TGTGCCAGCAGCCAAGATTGGGTCGGGGGACAGGGGGCGCCCGGCGGGGAGCTGTTTTTT.

V gene TRBV7-3 combines with J gene TRBJ1-5; 7 nucleotides line up with TRBD1. With V trimmed by 2 bases and J by 5 bases, 0 bases remained unmatched. This CDR3 is 13 amino acids long. CDR1 SGHTA and CDR2 FQGTGA come from the germline V gene. CDR3 residues: CASSLDRDQPQHF. In DNA form, the CDR3 reads TGTGCCAGCAGCTTAGACAGGGATCAGCCCCAGCATTTT.

The V and J genes are TRBV11-2 and TRBJ2-5; a possible D gene is TRBD1 (6 bases). Trimming stripped 5 bases from V and 1 base from J, with 14 bases between. There are 15 residues in the CDR3. Germline CDR1 SGHAT, CDR2 FQNNGV. The CDR3 loop reads CASSRFGGLQETQYF. For the CDR3, the DNA is TGTGCCAGCAGCCGTTTTGGGGGCCTCCAAGAGACCCAGTACTTC.

This chain connects TRBV5-6 to TRBJ1-2; TRBD1 agrees at 7 bases. Germline values: CDR1 SGHDT, CDR2 YYEEEE. After removal of 4 bases from V and 1 base from J, the junction contained 4 bases not matched to a gene. The CDR3 has 14 amino acids. CDR3 protein: CASSPGTVNYGYTF. The DNA for the CDR3 is TGTGCCAGCAGCCCAGGGACAGTTAACTATGGCTACACCTTC.

This rearrangement joins TRBV7-9 to TRBJ2-7; possible D gene TRBD2, 5 bases. Trimming shortened V by 4 bases and J by 5 bases, and 12 bases separated the two germline ends. From germline, CDR1 is SEHNR and CDR2 FQNEAQ (reference sequence). The CDR3 spans 13 residues. CDR3 region: CASSSLAVHEQYF. The CDR3 coding sequence is TGTGCCAGCAGCTCCCTAGCCGTTCACGAGCAGTACTTC.

V gene TRBV24-1 combines with J gene TRBJ2-6; 9 bases line up with TRBD1. Germline trimming cut 3 bases from V and 2 bases from J; bases unmatched to any gene: 1. The germline V gene has CDR1 KGHDR and CDR2 SFDVKD. There are 16 residues in the CDR3. CDR3 sequence: CATSDDRGAGANVLTF. CDR3 nucleotide sequence: TGTGCCACCAGTGATGACAGGGGGGCTGGGGCCAACGTCCTGACTTTC.

The chain recombines TRBV11-3 with TRBJ2-1, with D perhaps matching TRBD2 (6 bases). The CDR3 spans 17 residues. Trimming took 5 bases from V and 8 from J, leaving 25 bases between them. CDR1 is SGHNT and CDR2 is YENEEA in the germline V gene. As DNA, the CDR3 is TGTGCCAGCAGCGCAGGGACTGGCGGCGCTACGGTCGATGAGCAGTTCTTC. It yields the protein CASSAGTGGATVDEQFF.